This T cell receptor (beta chain) was obtained from a study of glioma-infiltrating T cells. The sample holds many counts of this clonotype. The antigen remains undetermined. Using RNA template, CDR3s of TCR alpha and beta were amplified with iRepertoire arm-PCR. Via MiXCR, TCRdb re-called the multiplex PCR reads, giving one row per CDR3 protein. The sample has about 110,000 distinct CDR3 sequences, less than 30% seen once. Study findings and constraints: Above-expected tissue-blood divergence occurred in all gliomas, most in low-grade ones. Very few CDR3 sequences were shared between tissue and blood.

V lost 6 bases to trimming and J lost 6 bases, with 14 bases between them. CDR1 MNHNS and CDR2 SASEGT come from the germline V gene. CDR3 length: 13 residues. The source is a human donor with low-grade glioma or glioblastoma, undergoing nonglioma brain surgery, or in good health (not recorded which). Sequencing was carried out using glioma tissue, nonneoplastic brain tissue, or PBMCs (not recorded which). The gene calls are TRBV6-1 and TRBJ1-2; D not resolved. Written as DNA, the CDR3 is TGTGCCAGCAGGGACCCATGGTCGGATGGCTACACCTTC. Protein product: CASRDPWSDGYTF.